Listed here are 8 T cell receptor beta chains from one sample, sequenced in a study of Ad26.COV2.S vaccination and SARS-CoV-2 variants. The table came from immunoSEQ multiplex PCR; TCRdb's copy has only in-frame clones and leaves some out. Here the sample spans about 350,000 clones, 85% to 90% being singletons. Treatment of the sample: some 20 received Ad26.COV2.S at low or high dose, single or two shots; about 5 received placebo; per-sample allocation not given. Specimen acquisition occurred on day 63 following the initial vaccine or placebo injection. The source was peripheral blood, collected in a trial of Ad26.COV2.S vaccine versus placebo. All receptors derive from a person aged 18 to 59 who received the Ad26.COV2.S COVID-19 vaccine or a placebo.

The rearrangement uses TRBV7-9 and TRBJ1-4; D ambiguous. The CDR3 contains 14 residues. The V and J ends lost 0 bases and 4 bases respectively, with 6 bases between them. From germline, CDR1 is SEHNR and CDR2 FQNEAQ (reference sequence). CDR3 region: CASSLAHGNEKLFF. The CDR3 DNA follows: TGTGCCAGCAGCTTAGCACATGGTAATGAAAAACTGTTTTTT.

This chain connects TRBV28 to TRBJ2-4, with D hard to call. Germline V lookup: CDR1 MDHEN, CDR2 SYDVKM. Trimming took off 2 bases at V and 0 bases at J, with 11 bases between the two ends. CDR3 length equals 16 residues. CDR3 loop: CASSLLTAEAKNIQYF. In DNA form, the CDR3 reads TGTGCCAGCAGTTTACTTACAGCAGAAGCCAAAAACATTCAGTACTTC.

The rearrangement joins TRBV30 to TRBJ2-1, with D unclear. The CDR3 has 13 residues. The V gene lost 2 bases and the J gene lost 9 bases, with 14 bases spanning the gap. From germline, CDR1 is GTSNPN and CDR2 SVGIG (reference sequence). CDR3 DNA sequence: TGTGCCTGGAGTTTTACAGTCTCAAGTGAGCAGTTCTTC. It specifies CAWSFTVSSEQFF.

The chain recombines TRBV18 with TRBJ1-1; D ambiguous. V shed 3 bases and J shed 6 bases, with 11 bases lying between them. Germline CDR1 KGHSH, CDR2 LQKENI. CDR3 length: 13 amino acids. This CDR3 reads CASSPKGFPEAFF. CDR3 sequence (DNA): TGTGCCAGCTCACCGAAAGGATTCCCTGAAGCTTTCTTT.

V is TRBV6-1 and J is TRBJ1-1; 12 bases line up with TRBD1. V gave up 7 bases and J gave up 1 base; unmatched junction bases: 10. The CDR3 consists of 17 residues. Germline V gives CDR1 MNHNS, CDR2 SASEGT. The CDR3 spells CASTERDRGLGNTEAFF. The CDR3 DNA follows: TGTGCCAGCACTGAGAGGGACAGGGGGCTTGGGAACACTGAAGCTTTCTTT.

This chain uses TRBV29-1 with TRBJ1-2; D might be TRBD1 (5 bases). The CDR3 length is 12 residues. V was shortened by 6 bases and J by 4 bases, with 12 bases between the two germline ends. Germline assignment: CDR1 SQVTM and CDR2 ANQGSEA. CDR3: CSVRDGAYGYTF. CDR3 bases: TGCAGCGTCAGGGACGGGGCCTATGGCTACACCTTC.

The chain employs TRBV30 and TRBJ2-1, with 8 positions matching TRBD1. CDR3 length equals 16 residues. V shed 5 bases and J 3 bases; nucleotides not matched to a gene: 12. Per the germline V gene, CDR1 is GTSNPN and CDR2 is SVGIG (reference sequence). CDR3 sequence (DNA): TGTGCCTGGGGGGACAGGCTCAGGGTCGGCTACAATGAGCAGTTCTTC. Translated: CAWGDRLRVGYNEQFF.

The sample holds one count of this clone. The chain combines TRBV9 with TRBJ2-1; 13 bases map to TRBD2. After removal of 3 bases from V and 5 bases from J, the junction contained 17 bases not matched to a gene. CDR1 is SGDLS, CDR2 YYNGEE, per germline. The CDR3 totals 20 residues. The CDR3, as DNA: TGTGCCAGCAGCGCAACGAAAGGACTAGCGGGAGCCTCTCCAAACAATGAGCAGTTCTTC. This translates into CASSATKGLAGASPNNEQFF. The full variable domain, in which reference TRBV9 and TRBJ2-1 provide the parts outside the CDR3, is DSGVTQTPKHLITATGQRVTLRCSPRSGDLSVYWYQQSLDQGLQFLIQYYNGEERAKGNILERFSAQQFPDLHSELNLSSLELGDSALYFCASSATKGLAGASPNNEQFFGPGTRLTVL.